Listed below are T cell receptor beta chains from one sample, sequenced in a study of blood T cell repertoires in COVID-19. Sequencing was performed with immunoSEQ multiplex PCR; in TCRdb, only in-frame clones are kept and a portion is missing. The table lists 200,000 to 300,000 clones, around nine tenths of them singletons. Sequencing used PBMCs or T cells enriched from blood (not recorded which). These receptors came from a woman under 40 who had recovered from COVID-19. Both conserved end residues are part of each CDR3. A D gene is named only where the DNA matches it firmly. Only some rows state a clone size, as once, few, many or a class for expanded clones.

abundance,d_gene,j_gene,v_gene,CDR3aa,CDR3nt
-,-,TRBJ1-2,TRBV10-3,CATLPDRNYGYTF,TGTGCCACCCTACCCGACAGGAACTATGGCTACACCTTC
-,TRBD2,TRBJ2-1,TRBV19,CASSTSGRGNEQFF,TGTGCCAGTAGTACTAGCGGGAGGGGCAATGAGCAGTTCTTC
once,TRBD2,TRBJ2-7,TRBV6-2/TRBV6-3,CASSYPLTSGRAWEQYF,TGTGCCAGCAGTTACCCGCTGACTAGCGGGAGGGCCTGGGAGCAGTACTTC
-,TRBD2,TRBJ2-1,TRBV7-7,CASASGRSADNEQFF,TGTGCTAGCGCTAGCGGGAGATCGGCGGACAATGAGCAGTTCTTC
-,TRBD2,TRBJ2-7,TRBV5-1,CASSPRRLAGGPYEQYF,TGCGCCAGCAGTCCGCGGCGACTAGCGGGAGGTCCCTACGAGCAGTACTTC
-,-,TRBJ2-7,TRBV29-1,CSVGAGRHEQYF,TGCAGCGTGGGGGCAGGGCGCCACGAGCAGTACTTC
-,TRBD2,TRBJ2-1,TRBV11-3,CASSPGGGDYNEQFF,TGTGCCAGCAGTCCGGGAGGTGGGGATTACAATGAGCAGTTCTTC
-,-,TRBJ2-1,TRBV6-4,CASSARGGSYNEQFF,TGTGCCAGCAGTGCGCGAGGGGGCTCCTACAATGAGCAGTTCTTC
-,TRBD2,TRBJ2-5,TRBV3-1/TRBV3-2,CASSLGTSGIKTQYF,TGTGCCAGCAGCCTTGGGACTAGCGGGATAAAGACCCAGTACTTC
-,TRBD1,TRBJ1-6,TRBV28,CASEGASYSPLHF,TGTGCCAGCGAGGGGGCCAGTTATTCACCCCTCCACTTT
-,TRBD1,TRBJ2-1,TRBV28,CASSLLGRGNEQFF,TGTGCCAGCAGTTTATTGGGCAGGGGGAATGAGCAGTTCTTC
-,-,TRBJ1-2,TRBV19,CASSIPGIYNYGYTF,TGTGCCAGTAGTATCCCAGGGATCTATAACTATGGCTACACCTTC
-,TRBD2,TRBJ2-1,TRBV7-3,CASSPTGGLAGQNEQFF,TGTGCCAGCAGCCCGACTGGGGGACTAGCGGGACAGAATGAGCAGTTCTTC
-,-,TRBJ1-5,TRBV28,CASRSGDNQPQHF,TGTGCCAGCAGGTCGGGGGACAATCAGCCCCAGCATTTT
-,-,TRBJ1-1,TRBV24-1,CATSDRGRTEAFF,TGTGCCACCAGTGACAGGGGAAGGACTGAAGCTTTCTTT
-,TRBD2,TRBJ2-1,TRBV7-2,CASSLYSGRLYNEQFF,TGTGCCAGCAGCTTGTATAGCGGGAGGTTATACAATGAGCAGTTCTTC
many,TRBD1,TRBJ1-6,TRBV5-6,CASSWGQVGNSPLHF,TGTGCCAGCAGCTGGGGACAGGTTGGGAATTCACCCCTCCACTTT
-,TRBD1,TRBJ2-7,TRBV28,CASSTGTGFYEQYF,TGTGCCAGCAGTACCGGGACAGGGTTTTACGAGCAGTACTTC